Following are 27 T cell receptor beta chains from one sample sequenced in a study of blood T cell repertoires in COVID-19 (dated by TCRdb to the early 2020s). Library generation was performed with the immunoSEQ multiplex PCR assay. Held by TCRdb, this immuneACCESS table contains in-frame sequences only and omits some clones. Under half of the omission traces to an unresolved V gene where checked; the cause of the rest is unknown. In this sample the table shows a few hundred thousand clones, 65% to 90% of which occur a single time. 6.5% to 9% of the sample lies in the top ten. The sequencing input was peripheral blood. The receptor set was obtained from a woman between 50 and 59 years old with acute or convalescent COVID-19.

J is TRBJ1-2 and V is TRBV12-3 or TRBV12-4; 8 nucleotides match TRBD1. V gave up 5 bases and J gave up 3 bases; unmatched junction bases: 2. CDR3 length: 13 residues. As DNA, the CDR3 is TGTGCCAGCAGTACACAGGGGGACTATGGCTACACCTTC. Protein: CASSTQGDYGYTF.

The rearrangement joins TRBV6-1 to TRBJ2-1; D unclear. The CDR3 is made up of 15 amino acids. Trimming stripped 1 base from V and 7 bases from J, with 14 bases between. The germline CDR1 and CDR2 sequences are MNHNS and SASEGT. The CDR3 spells CASSEEGVGWNEQFF. The CDR3 nucleotides are TGTGCCAGCAGTGAAGAAGGAGTCGGGTGGAATGAGCAGTTCTTC.

V gene TRBV7-8 combines with J gene TRBJ2-1; a possible D gene is TRBD2 (5 bases). V gave up 7 bases and J gave up 6 bases, with 10 bases separating them. Germline CDR1 is SGHVS and CDR2 is FQNEAQ. The CDR3 has 12 residues. The CDR3 DNA is TGTGCCAGCACGGGGAGTCTCAATGAGCAGTTCTTC. It is translated as CASTGSLNEQFF.

The V call is TRBV5-1, the J call TRBJ2-3, with D possibly TRBD1 on 5 matching bases. The V gene lost 3 bases and the J gene lost 2 bases, with 16 bases spanning the gap. CDR3 size: 16 residues. Per the germline V gene, CDR1 is SGHRS and CDR2 is YFSETQ. CDR3 nucleotides: TGCGCCAGCAGCTATGCAGGGATGGAATCCACAGATACGCAGTATTTT. Protein: CASSYAGMESTDTQYF. Full variable domain (missing parts from reference TRBV5-1 and TRBJ2-3): KAGVTQTPRYLIKTRGQQVTLSCSPISGHRSVSWYQQTPGQGLQFLFEYFSETQRNKGNFPGRFSGRQFSNSRSEMNVSTLELGDSALYLCASSYAGMESTDTQYFGPGTRLTVL.

This clone has a handful of counts. The chain joins TRBV2 to TRBJ2-7; TRBD1 matches at 7 bases. The CDR3 totals 12 residues. V lost 8 bases and J lost 2; bases outside the gene matches: 3. Germline lookup yields CDR1 SNHLY and CDR2 FYNNEI. CDR3: CASQGQTYEQYF. In DNA, the CDR3 is TGTGCCAGCCAGGGACAGACCTACGAGCAGTACTTC.

This chain uses TRBV7-9 with TRBJ2-7; 9 bases are shared with TRBD1. The CDR3 has 18 amino acids. V shed 7 bases and J 3 bases; nucleotides not matched to a gene: 19. Germline lookup yields CDR1 SEHNR and CDR2 FQNEAQ (reference sequence). This CDR3 reads CASNPIKSGDRGFYEQYF. The CDR3 region has the DNA TGTGCCAGCAACCCCATAAAGAGCGGAGACAGGGGGTTCTACGAGCAGTACTTC.

V usage is TRBV19 and J usage is TRBJ2-7, with D possibly being TRBD1 (5 bases). The V gene lost 3 bases and the J gene lost 5 bases, with 8 bases spanning the gap. The CDR3 sequence is 12 residues long. CDR1 and CDR2 from the germline V gene are LNHDA and SQIVND (reference sequence). The CDR3 region has the DNA TGTGCCAGTAGTATGATGGGGCACGAGCAGTACTTC. This sequence encodes CASSMMGHEQYF.

The rearrangement joins TRBV5-1 to TRBJ1-2, with D unresolved. CDR1 and CDR2 (germline): SGHRS, YFSETQ. V dropped 7 bases and J dropped 4 bases, with 14 bases sitting between them. This CDR3 spans 13 amino acids. CDR3 sequence (DNA): TGCGCCAGCCGCGCAGGTCACACCTATGGCTACACCTTC. Translated, it gives CASRAGHTYGYTF.

The chain combines TRBV7-6 with TRBJ2-3, with 14 bases aligning to TRBD2. Germline CDR1 is SGHVS and CDR2 is FNYEAQ. The trim removed 5 bases at V and 9 bases at J, leaving 7 bases unmatched. The length of the CDR3 is 15 residues. Here the CDR3 reads CASSRLAGGPGTQYF. CDR3 DNA: TGTGCCAGCAGCAGACTAGCGGGGGGGCCGGGGACGCAGTATTTT.

This chain links TRBV5-1 with TRBJ1-3, with a weak D call TRBD1 (6 bases). The CDR3 is made up of 16 amino acids. The V gene lost 4 bases and the J gene lost 0 bases, with 14 bases spanning the gap. The germline V gene has CDR1 SGHRS and CDR2 YFSETQ. CDR3 amino acids: CASSARRTDSGNTIYF. In DNA form, the CDR3 reads TGCGCCAGCAGCGCACGACGGACAGACTCTGGAAACACCATATATTTT.

The rearrangement uses TRBV30 and TRBJ2-3; 8 bases map to TRBD2. V trimming: 2 bases; J trimming: 0 bases; junction bases outside the gene matches: 10. The germline V gene has CDR1 GTSNPN and CDR2 SVGIG (reference sequence). CDR3 length equals 17 residues. The CDR3 loop reads CAWSIPRLATSTDTQYF. The CDR3 DNA reads as TGTGCCTGGAGTATCCCTCGACTAGCGACTAGCACAGATACGCAGTATTTT.

The rearrangement joins TRBV24-1 to TRBJ1-2, with TRBD1 matching over 8 bases. Losses at the gene ends were 3 bases for V and 6 bases for J; bases not matched to a gene: 8. The CDR3 runs 15 residues. The germline V gene has CDR1 KGHDR and CDR2 SFDVKD. The CDR3 DNA reads TGTGCCACCAGTGATCGGACAGGGTCAACCCATGGCTACACCTTC. It is translated as CATSDRTGSTHGYTF.

The chain combines TRBV7-2 with TRBJ1-5, with D possibly TRBD1 on 5 matching bases. Germline CDR1 is SGHTA and CDR2 is FQGNSA. This CDR3 has 15 amino acids. Trimming took off 1 base at V and 3 bases at J, with 10 bases between the two ends. The CDR3, as DNA: TGTGCCAGCAGCTTAGGGAGACAGCTCAATCAGCCCCAGCATTTT. This sequence encodes CASSLGRQLNQPQHF.

V usage is TRBV7-8 and J usage is TRBJ2-3, with 11 bases lining up with TRBD2. The junction had 6 bases not matched to a gene; V was cut back by 7 bases and J by 6 bases. The CDR3 contains 14 residues. Germline-derived CDR1 and CDR2 are SGHVS and FQNEAQ. The CDR3 DNA sequence: TGTGCCAGCATCGGGACTAGCGGTACGGATACGCAGTATTTT. This gives the protein CASIGTSGTDTQYF.

The chain uses TRBV11-2 and TRBJ1-2; 7 bases fit TRBD1. Germline V CDR1 and CDR2: SGHAT, FQNNGV. Germline trimming cut 5 bases from V and 1 base from J; bases unmatched to any gene: 13. This CDR3 region has 17 residues. In DNA form, the CDR3 reads TGTGCCAGCAGCAGCGGCCCCGGGACAGATATTAACTATGGCTACACCTTC. It yields the protein CASSSGPGTDINYGYTF.

This rearrangement joins TRBV11-2 to TRBJ2-7; maybe TRBD1 (5 bases). The germline gives CDR1 SGHAT, CDR2 FQNNGV. The CDR3 is 14 amino acids. V lost 1 base to trimming and J lost 5 bases, with 12 bases between them. The CDR3 here is CASSLVHRPHEQYF. DNA of the CDR3: TGTGCCAGCAGCTTAGTTCACAGGCCGCACGAGCAGTACTTC.

This sequence joins TRBV2 and TRBJ1-2; D perhaps matches TRBD1 (6 bases). Germline V gives CDR1 SNHLY, CDR2 FYNNEI. The CDR3 contains 14 residues. The ends were cut back, 5 bases at V and 4 bases at J, with 14 bases in the middle. The CDR3 bases are TGTGCCAGCAGTCCGGGACACCTCGTCTATGGCTACACCTTC. Amino acids: CASSPGHLVYGYTF.

This chain links TRBV7-2 with TRBJ2-1; 11 nucleotides match TRBD2. J lost 6 bases, V lost 5 bases, and 15 bases had no gene match. The CDR3 has 18 residues. Germline CDR1 SGHTA, CDR2 FQGNSA. In nucleotides, the CDR3 is TGTGCCAGCAGCCTCCTTAGCGGGAGGGCACGTTCGGGCAATGAGCAGTTCTTC. As protein: CASSLLSGRARSGNEQFF. The full variable domain, completed using reference TRBV7-2 and TRBJ2-1, is GAGVSQSPSNKVTEKGKDVELRCDPISGHTALYWYRQSLGQGLEFLIYFQGNSAPDKSGLPSDRFSAERTGGSVSTLTIQRTQQEDSAVYLCASSLLSGRARSGNEQFFGPGTRLTVL.

This clone was observed a handful of times. The rearrangement links TRBV28 to TRBJ2-1; D is uncertain. Germline CDR1 MDHEN, CDR2 SYDVKM. The CDR3 runs to 12 residues. V lost 7 bases to trimming and J lost 3 bases, with 7 bases between them. CDR3 residues: CASTSLYNEQFF. The CDR3 nucleotides read TGTGCCAGCACCAGTCTCTACAATGAGCAGTTCTTC.

Worth noting for this clone: Other DNA sequences in this specimen translate into the identical CDR3. In DNA form, the CDR3 reads TGTGCCAGCAGCCCCGGGGGTCCTAGCACAGATACGCAGTATTTT. Encoded protein: CASSPGGPSTDTQYF. The V call is TRBV7-3, the J call TRBJ2-3; tentatively, D is TRBD2 (6 bases). CDR3 size: 15 residues. V was clipped by 5 bases and J by 0 bases, with 12 bases between them. CDR1 is SGHTA, CDR2 FQGTGA, per germline.

The genes are TRBV9 and TRBJ1-4; D remains unclear. CDR3 size: 15 residues. The germline V and J ends were trimmed by 1 base and 2 bases, with 9 bases remaining between them. The germline CDR1 and CDR2 sequences are SGDLS and YYNGEE. The CDR3 DNA is TGTGCCAGCAGCGTAAATCCAGGCACTAATGAAAAACTGTTTTTT. Encoded protein: CASSVNPGTNEKLFF.

The gene calls are TRBV5-1 and TRBJ2-1; 8 bases are shared with TRBD2. The CDR3 has 15 amino acids. Germline CDR1 reads SGHRS; CDR2 reads YFSETQ. Unmatched junction bases numbered 11, after V lost 4 bases and J lost 8 bases. The CDR3 spells CASSILAAEGDEQFF. The CDR3, as DNA: TGCGCCAGCAGCATACTAGCGGCAGAGGGCGATGAGCAGTTCTTC. Looking up the rest from reference TRBV5-1 and TRBJ2-1 gives the full variable domain: KAGVTQTPRYLIKTRGQQVTLSCSPISGHRSVSWYQQTPGQGLQFLFEYFSETQRNKGNFPGRFSGRQFSNSRSEMNVSTLELGDSALYLCASSILAAEGDEQFFGPGTRLTVL.

This clone was seen just once. V is TRBV6-6 and J is TRBJ2-2; weak D call: TRBD2 (5 bases). Germline CDR1 reads MNHNY; CDR2 reads SVGAGI (reference sequence). The CDR3 contains 13 residues. Trimming took off 6 bases at V and 6 bases at J, with 11 bases between the two ends. CDR3 nucleotides: TGTGCCAGCAGACGGGGAAGCGCCGGGGAGCTGTTTTTT. Amino acid sequence: CASRRGSAGELFF.

The J gene is TRBJ1-4, the V gene TRBV25-1, with D unclear. The CDR3 totals 17 residues. Germline V gives CDR1 MGHDK, CDR2 SYGVNS. The V and J ends lost 4 bases and 3 bases respectively, with 18 bases between them. CDR3 nucleotides: TGTGCCAGCAGTGTCGCACGGAGGACCATATCTAATGAAAAACTGTTTTTT. Translating it yields CASSVARRTISNEKLFF.

This sequence joins TRBV5-1 and TRBJ1-2; TRBD1 matches at 8 bases. CDR3 length: 15 amino acids. Germline V gene sequence: CDR1 SGHRS, CDR2 YFSETQ. J was trimmed by 3 bases and V by 3 bases; bases with no gene match: 7. In DNA form, the CDR3 reads TGCGCCAGCAGCTCCCTGACAGGGGTAGACTATGGCTACACCTTC. Protein sequence: CASSSLTGVDYGYTF.

This chain uses TRBV2 with TRBJ2-5, with D maybe TRBD2 (7 bases). Germline values: CDR1 SNHLY, CDR2 FYNNEI. CDR3 length: 13 residues. V was pared by 6 bases and J by 5 bases, with 13 bases between. CDR3 region: CASRREGVETQYF. CDR3 coding DNA: TGTGCCAGCAGGAGGGAGGGGGTGGAGACCCAGTACTTC.

The chain has TRBV7-2 and TRBJ2-5; tentative D call: TRBD2 (6 bases). Per the germline V gene, CDR1 is SGHTA and CDR2 is FQGNSA. The CDR3 has 16 residues. V lost 0 bases to trimming and J lost 4 bases, with 15 bases between them. The CDR3 reads CASSLAHQGGRETQYF. As DNA, the CDR3 is TGTGCCAGCAGCTTAGCACACCAGGGAGGACGAGAGACCCAGTACTTC.